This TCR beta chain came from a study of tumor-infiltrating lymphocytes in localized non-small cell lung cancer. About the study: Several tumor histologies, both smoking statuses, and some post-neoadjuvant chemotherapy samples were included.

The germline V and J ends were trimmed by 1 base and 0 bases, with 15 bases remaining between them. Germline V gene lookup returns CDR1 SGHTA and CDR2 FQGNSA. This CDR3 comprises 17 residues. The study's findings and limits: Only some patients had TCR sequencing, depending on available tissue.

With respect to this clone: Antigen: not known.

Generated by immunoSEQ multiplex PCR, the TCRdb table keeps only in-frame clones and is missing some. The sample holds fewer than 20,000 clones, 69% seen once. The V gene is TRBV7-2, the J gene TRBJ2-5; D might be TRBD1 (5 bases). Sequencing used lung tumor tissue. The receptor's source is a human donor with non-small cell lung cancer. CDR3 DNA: TGTGCCAGCAGCTTAGGGGTGGTGCAGGGATACCAAGAGACCCAGTACTTC. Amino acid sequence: CASSLGVVQGYQETQYF.